These 10 T cell receptor beta chains were sequenced from one sample in a study of blood T cell repertoires in COVID-19. The protocol was immunoSEQ multiplex PCR, while the TCRdb copy is restricted to in-frame clones and leaves out a portion. The sample consists of about 440,000 clones, 85% to 90% of them appearing once. Sequencing used peripheral blood. The receptor set was obtained from a woman under 40 with acute or convalescent COVID-19.

The chain has TRBV10-3 and TRBJ1-3, with a possible D match to TRBD1 (5 bases). V was shortened by 4 bases and J by 0 bases, with 7 bases between the two germline ends. This CDR3 has 14 residues. The germline V gene encodes CDR1 ENHRY and CDR2 SYGVKD. CDR3 bases: TGTGCCATCAGTGGACAGTCCTCTGGAAACACCATATATTTT. This encodes CAISGQSSGNTIYF.

CDR3 protein: CASSQVELAGKTQYF. CDR3 DNA: TGTGCCAGCAGCCAAGTTGAACTAGCGGGGAAGACCCAGTACTTC. This sequence joins TRBV3-1 (or the pseudogene TRBV3-2) and TRBJ2-5; 10 bases align to TRBD2. Trimming at V came to 1 base and at J to 6 bases, leaving 5 bases not matched to a gene. The CDR3 is made up of 15 amino acids. Germline V gene lookup returns CDR1 LGHDT and CDR2 YNNKEL (reference sequence).

With regard to this clone: Distinct nucleotide sequences in the sample also encode this CDR3. This rearrangement joins TRBV9 to TRBJ1-1; D unresolved. Trimming shortened V by 0 bases and J by 4 bases, and 10 bases separated the two germline ends. The CDR3 extends over 14 amino acids. From germline, CDR1 is SGDLS and CDR2 YYNGEE. The DNA of the CDR3 is TGTGCCAGCAGCGTAGGAGGAGGAGGCACTGAAGCTTTCTTT. Translation: CASSVGGGGTEAFF.

This clone occurred a few times. This rearrangement joins TRBV6-6 to TRBJ1-1; D is unclear. The V end was cut by 3 bases, the J end by 8 bases, with 7 bases between. Per germline, CDR1 MNHNY and CDR2 SVGAGI (reference sequence). The CDR3 loop spans 11 amino acids. CDR3 loop: CASSYRVEAFF. CDR3 nucleotides: TGTGCCAGCAGTTATCGGGTGGAAGCTTTCTTT.

The chain joins TRBV28 to TRBJ1-5; D possibly corresponds to TRBD1 (6 bases). Deletions cut 2 bases from V and 5 bases from J, with 10 bases between. Germline CDR1 is MDHEN and CDR2 is SYDVKM. This CDR3 comprises 14 residues. As DNA, the CDR3 is TGTGCCAGCAGTTTAAGGCAGGGGTATCAGCCCCAGCATTTT. Translating gives CASSLRQGYQPQHF.

This chain connects TRBV6-5 to TRBJ1-1; the D gene is possibly TRBD1 (5 bases). Trimming removed 5 bases at V and 6 bases at J, with 7 bases between. This CDR3 has 11 amino acids. Germline CDR1 is MNHEY and CDR2 is SVGAGI. Here the CDR3 reads CASSRGPEAFF. Here the CDR3 DNA reads TGTGCCAGCAGTAGGGGCCCTGAAGCTTTCTTT.

This chain uses TRBV30 with TRBJ2-1, with D perhaps matching TRBD2 (5 bases). V lost 3 bases and J 7 bases, leaving 16 bases between the germline ends. This CDR3 contains 14 residues. Per the germline V gene, CDR1 is GTSNPN and CDR2 is SVGIG (reference sequence). Here the CDR3 reads CAWRWSFRGNEQFF. The DNA of the CDR3 is TGTGCCTGGAGATGGTCGTTCCGGGGAAATGAGCAGTTCTTC.

The V and J genes are TRBV7-9 and TRBJ2-1, with 10 bases lining up with TRBD2. Germline trimming cut 0 bases from V and 4 bases from J; bases unmatched to any gene: 0. CDR1 is SEHNR and CDR2 is FQNEAQ in the germline V gene (reference sequence). The CDR3 runs 15 residues. The CDR3 DNA follows: TGTGCCAGCAGCTTAGCTAGCGGGGGGTACAATGAGCAGTTCTTC. Its translation is CASSLASGGYNEQFF.

The chain joins TRBV2 to TRBJ2-1; no clear D. The CDR3 runs 10 residues. V was shortened by 9 bases and J by 6 bases, with 6 bases between the two germline ends. CDR1 and CDR2 (germline): SNHLY, FYNNEI. CDR3 coding DNA: TGTGCCAGAGACTCCAATGAGCAGTTCTTC. Amino acid sequence: CARDSNEQFF.

V usage is TRBV5-1 and J usage is TRBJ2-2; no clear D gene. V was pared by 4 bases and J by 6 bases, with 13 bases between. CDR1 and CDR2 from the germline V gene are SGHRS and YFSETQ. This CDR3 is built from 14 residues. CDR3 coding DNA: TGCGCCAGCAGCACCATGCTAAGAGCCGGGGAGCTGTTTTTT. Translation gives CASSTMLRAGELFF.